Below, 10 T cell receptor beta chains from the same sample are listed, as sequenced in a study of response to subunit inactivated influenza vaccine. TCRdb fed the RT-PCR reads into MiXCR, producing one record per CDR3 protein. The repertoire includes around 250,000 distinct CDR3 sequences, 12% of them detected once, and 7.8% sits in the top ten. The material was non-naive T cells sorted from PBMCs, obtained 14 to 15 days before vaccination. The receptors come from a man aged 50-59 years who received an inactivated influenza vaccine.

The J gene is TRBJ1-6, the V gene TRBV7-6; maybe TRBD1 (5 bases). The CDR3 has 15 amino acids. Germline V gene lookup returns CDR1 SGHVS and CDR2 FNYEAQ. V lost 2 bases to trimming and J lost 5 bases, with 10 bases between them. CDR3: CASSLSVRDNSPLHF. Written as DNA, the CDR3 is TGTGCCAGCAGCTTATCGGTCAGGGATAATTCACCCCTCCACTTT.

V and J are TRBV10-3 and TRBJ2-3, with 9 bases lining up with TRBD2. Unmatched junction bases numbered 7, after V lost 3 bases and J lost 3 bases. The CDR3 contains 16 residues. Germline CDR1 and CDR2: ENHRY and SYGVKD. CDR3 in DNA: TGTGCCATCAGTGAAAGCAGCGGGGGGCGTACAGATACGCAGTATTTT. It encodes CAISESSGGRTDTQYF.

The rearrangement uses TRBV20-1 and TRBJ2-7; 10 positions agree with TRBD1. Germline CDR1 and CDR2: DFQATT and SNEGSKA (reference sequence). Trimming cost V 4 bases and J 6 bases; bases outside gene matches: 6. The CDR3 spans 13 residues. CDR3 bases: TGCAGTGCTAAAATGAGGACAGGGGGCGAGCAGTACTTC. Its protein product is CSAKMRTGGEQYF.

This clonotype turned up a few times. The genes are TRBV5-1 and TRBJ2-5, with 9 positions matching TRBD2. With V trimmed by 7 bases and J by 9 bases, 22 bases remained unmatched. Germline CDR1 SGHRS, CDR2 YFSETQ. This CDR3 has 17 residues. The CDR3 bases are TGCGCCAGCCACGGTAGTAGCGGGGGCCCGGCAGTCGGAGCCCAGTACTTC. This gives the protein CASHGSSGGPAVGAQYF.

The rearrangement joins TRBV5-6 to TRBJ2-5; no clear D. V lost 7 bases, J lost 2 bases, and 12 bases lay in between. Germline values: CDR1 SGHDT, CDR2 YYEEEE. This CDR3 region has 13 residues. The CDR3, as DNA: TGTGCCAGCGGCCTGGGATTTCAAGAGACCCAGTACTTC. The encoded protein is CASGLGFQETQYF. Full variable domain (rest looked up from reference TRBV5-6 and TRBJ2-5): DAGVTQSPTHLIKTRGQQVTLRCSPKSGHDTVSWYQQALGQGPQFIFQYYEEEERQRGNFPDRFSGHQFPNYSSELNVNALLLGDSALYLCASGLGFQETQYFGPGTRLLVL.

V and J are TRBV2 and TRBJ2-1, with D perhaps TRBD2 (6 bases). Germline loops: CDR1 SNHLY, CDR2 FYNNEI. The ends were cut back, 4 bases at V and 7 bases at J, with 8 bases in the middle. CDR3 size: 12 residues. The chain's CDR3 is CASSGEVNEQFF. The CDR3, as DNA: TGTGCCAGCAGTGGGGAGGTGAATGAGCAGTTCTTC.

Concerning this clonotype: This clone may be a read error of a much larger clone one base away. The CDR3 protein is CASSLDSRGSPLHF. CDR3 nucleotides: TGTGCCAGCAGCTTAGACTCAAGGGGTTCACCCCTCCACTTT. This sequence joins TRBV7-2 and TRBJ1-6; TRBD1 might be the D (5 bases). The V gene lost 1 base and the J gene lost 9 bases, with 10 bases spanning the gap. Germline V gene sequence: CDR1 SGHTA, CDR2 FQGNSA. The CDR3 spans 14 residues.

The chain links TRBV4-2 to TRBJ1-6, with D possibly matching TRBD1 (5 bases). V dropped 0 bases and J dropped 6 bases, with 12 bases sitting between them. The CDR3 runs 16 residues. Looked up from germline, CDR1 is LGHNA and CDR2 is YNFKEQ. The CDR3 sequence: CASSQEVQALNSPLHF. The CDR3 bases are TGTGCCAGCAGCCAAGAAGTACAGGCCCTTAATTCACCCCTCCACTTT.

The chain couples TRBV19 to TRBJ1-2; D gene unclear. The CDR3 spans 17 residues. The germline V and J ends were trimmed by 1 base and 2 bases, with 17 bases remaining between them. The germline V gene has CDR1 LNHDA and CDR2 SQIVND (reference sequence). The CDR3 here is CASSIGRHASGNYGYTF. The CDR3 DNA sequence: TGTGCCAGTAGTATAGGGAGACACGCCTCTGGAAACTATGGCTACACCTTC.

The chain employs TRBV6-5 and TRBJ1-1; D is unclear. The CDR3 is 14 amino acids. V lost 1 base to trimming and J lost 8 bases, with 14 bases between them. Germline CDR1 reads MNHEY; CDR2 reads SVGAGI. The CDR3 DNA sequence: TGTGCCAGCAGTTACTACCGGGGAAAGCGAGAAGCTTTCTTT. It yields the protein CASSYYRGKREAFF.